The clone carrying this T cell receptor (beta chain) has at least ten counts. Its target is unknown. The cDNA was synthesized by means of template-switch 5'RACE, which was carried out with 10-nucleotide random UMIs. TCRdb itself ran the 5' RACE reads through MiXCR, one entry per CDR3 protein. The sample includes 13,000 to 15,000 distinct CDR3 sequences, about 13% of them seen just once. The J segment lost 8 bases and the V segment lost 3 bases, leaving 5 bases of the junction unmatched. Germline values: CDR1 SQVTM, CDR2 ANQGSEA. This CDR3 spans 14 amino acids. The sample comes from a study of neurological immune-mediated disorders. Notes on the study in general: The greatest TCR clonal expansion occurred in HTLV-1-associated myelopathy and the least in multiple sclerosis, which fell below healthy controls. None of the CDR3 amino acid sequences of expanded clones recurred across subjects, suggesting private repertoires in all groups.

CD4+ or CD8+ T cells at a count of 950,000 to 1,000,000 served as input for the sorted libraries. The origin of this receptor is a female donor with HTLV-1-associated myelopathy (HAM/TSP). Sequencing was performed on CD8+ T cells from blood. This chain joins TRBV29-1 and TRBJ2-1, with 12 nucleotides matching TRBD1. CDR3 in amino acids: CSVEGQGADDEQFF. The CDR3 DNA is TGCAGCGTTGAGGGACAGGGGGCTGACGATGAGCAGTTCTTC.